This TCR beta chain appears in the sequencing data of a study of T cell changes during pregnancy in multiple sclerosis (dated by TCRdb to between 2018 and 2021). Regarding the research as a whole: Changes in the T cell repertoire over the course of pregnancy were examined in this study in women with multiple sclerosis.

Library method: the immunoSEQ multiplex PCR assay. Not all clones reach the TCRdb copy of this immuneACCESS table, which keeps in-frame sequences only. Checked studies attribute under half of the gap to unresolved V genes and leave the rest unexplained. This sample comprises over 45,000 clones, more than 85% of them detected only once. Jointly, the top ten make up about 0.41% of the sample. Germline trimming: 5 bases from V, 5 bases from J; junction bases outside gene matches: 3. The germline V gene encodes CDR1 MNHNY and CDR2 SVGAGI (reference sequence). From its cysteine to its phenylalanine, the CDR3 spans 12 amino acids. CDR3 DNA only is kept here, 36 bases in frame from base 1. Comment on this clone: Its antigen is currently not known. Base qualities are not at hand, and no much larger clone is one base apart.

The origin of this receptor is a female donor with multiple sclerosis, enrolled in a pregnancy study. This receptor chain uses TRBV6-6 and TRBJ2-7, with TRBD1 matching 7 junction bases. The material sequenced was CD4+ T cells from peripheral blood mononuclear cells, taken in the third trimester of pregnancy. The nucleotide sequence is TGTGCCAGCAGTCCAGGGGGAAACGAGCAGTACTTC. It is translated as CASSPGGNEQYF.